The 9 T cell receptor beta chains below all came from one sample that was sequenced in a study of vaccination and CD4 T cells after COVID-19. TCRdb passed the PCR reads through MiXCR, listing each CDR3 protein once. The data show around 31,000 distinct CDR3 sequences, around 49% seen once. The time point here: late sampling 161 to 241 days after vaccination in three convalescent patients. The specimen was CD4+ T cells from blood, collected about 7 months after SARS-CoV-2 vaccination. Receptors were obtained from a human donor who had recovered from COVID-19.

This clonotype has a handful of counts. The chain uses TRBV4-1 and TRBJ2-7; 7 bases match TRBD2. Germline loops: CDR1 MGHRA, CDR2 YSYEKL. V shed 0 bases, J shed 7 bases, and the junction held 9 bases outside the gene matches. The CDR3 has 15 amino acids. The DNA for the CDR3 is TGCGCCAGCAGCCAAGACTCTGGGGAGGGTTTGGAGCAGTACTTC. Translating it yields CASSQDSGEGLEQYF.

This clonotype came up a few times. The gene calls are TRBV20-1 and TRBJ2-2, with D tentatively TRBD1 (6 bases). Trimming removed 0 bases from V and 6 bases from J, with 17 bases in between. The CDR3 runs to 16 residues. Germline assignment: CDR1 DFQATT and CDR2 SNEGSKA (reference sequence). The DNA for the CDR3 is TGCAGTGCTAGAGATCTACAGGGCCGGGAATCCGGGGAGCTGTTTTTT. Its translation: CSARDLQGRESGELFF.

CDR3 nucleotide sequence: TGTGCCAGCAGTTTCCCCGCCGTAAAGACCTACGAGCAGTACTTC. Translated: CASSFPAVKTYEQYF. The V and J genes are TRBV28 and TRBJ2-7, with D unclear. The germline gives CDR1 MDHEN, CDR2 SYDVKM. V was shortened by 3 bases and J by 2 bases, with 14 bases between the two germline ends. CDR3 length: 15 residues.

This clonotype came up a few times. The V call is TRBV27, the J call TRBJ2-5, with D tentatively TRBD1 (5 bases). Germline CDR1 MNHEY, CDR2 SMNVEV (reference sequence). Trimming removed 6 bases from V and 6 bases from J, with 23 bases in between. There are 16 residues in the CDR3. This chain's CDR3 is CASSPGARVGSKTQYF. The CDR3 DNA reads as TGTGCCAGCAGCCCTGGGGCCCGGGTTGGGTCGAAGACCCAGTACTTC.

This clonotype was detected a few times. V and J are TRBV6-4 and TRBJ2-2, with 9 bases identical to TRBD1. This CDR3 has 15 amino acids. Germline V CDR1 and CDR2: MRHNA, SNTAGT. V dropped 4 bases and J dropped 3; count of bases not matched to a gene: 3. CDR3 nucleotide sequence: TGTGCCAGCAGTGCACGACAGGGGGACACCGGGGAGCTGTTTTTT. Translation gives CASSARQGDTGELFF.

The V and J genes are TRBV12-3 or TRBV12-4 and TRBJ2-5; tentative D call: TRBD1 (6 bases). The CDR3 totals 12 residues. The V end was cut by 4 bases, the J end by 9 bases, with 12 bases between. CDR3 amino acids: CASSSGAKAQYF. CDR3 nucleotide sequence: TGTGCCAGCAGTTCAGGGGCGAAGGCCCAGTACTTC.

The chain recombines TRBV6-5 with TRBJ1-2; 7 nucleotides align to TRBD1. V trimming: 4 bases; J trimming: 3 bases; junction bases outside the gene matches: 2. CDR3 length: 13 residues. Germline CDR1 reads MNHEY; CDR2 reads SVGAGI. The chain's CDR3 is CASSSGTDYGYTF. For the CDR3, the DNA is TGTGCCAGCAGTTCCGGGACAGACTATGGCTACACCTTC.

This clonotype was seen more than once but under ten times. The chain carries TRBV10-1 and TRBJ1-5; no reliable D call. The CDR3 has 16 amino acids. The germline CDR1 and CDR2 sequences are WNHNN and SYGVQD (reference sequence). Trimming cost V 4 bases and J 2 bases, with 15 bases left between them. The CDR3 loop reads CASSVPVDGRNQPQHF. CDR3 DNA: TGCGCCAGCAGTGTACCGGTGGACGGTCGCAATCAGCCCCAGCATTTT.

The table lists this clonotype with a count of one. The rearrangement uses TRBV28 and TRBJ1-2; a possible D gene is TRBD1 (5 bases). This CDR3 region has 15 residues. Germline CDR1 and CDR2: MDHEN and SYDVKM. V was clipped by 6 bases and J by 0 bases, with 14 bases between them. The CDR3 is CASSLEGSANYGYTF. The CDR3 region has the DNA TGTGCCAGCAGCCTCGAGGGGTCAGCTAACTATGGCTACACCTTC.